This TCR beta chain was sequenced for a study of immune evolution from preneoplasia to lung adenocarcinoma. Between the mid-2010s and the late 2010s, patients underwent resection in Japan or China. A remark on this clone: Its antigen is undetermined.

V dropped 3 bases and J dropped 2 bases, with 8 bases sitting between them. CDR3 size: 13 residues. Germline-derived CDR1 and CDR2 are MGHDK and SYGVNS. Study results and limitations: From normal lung to invasive adenocarcinoma, top clone frequencies appeared to decrease.

Profiled with immunoSEQ multiplex PCR; TCRdb holds only in-frame clones, not every one. The repertoire has tens of thousands of clones, less than 85% of them found once; the top ten carry approximately 4.7%. The sample consisted of FFPE invasive lung adenocarcinoma tissue. The clonotype was recovered from a person aged 60 to 70 with lung adenocarcinoma. The chain couples TRBV25-1 to TRBJ2-7, with D possibly TRBD2 on 5 matching bases. The CDR3 region is CASSDRETYEQYF. The CDR3 DNA sequence: TGTGCCAGCAGTGACCGGGAAACCTACGAGCAGTACTTC.